This entry features one T cell receptor beta chain sequence. Its cognate antigen has yet to be identified. At one boundary the junction diverges from the germline segment, which might be a read error. Using a constant-region primer and ProtoScript II reverse transcriptase, TCRbeta-specific cDNA was reverse-transcribed from 500 ng total RNA. TCRbeta libraries were built with three nested multiplex PCR rounds, a slightly modified ARM-PCR procedure. Multiplex TRBV1-TRBV30 forward primers and a Cbeta reverse primer were used in the first two PCR rounds, each of which was run for approximately 10 cycles. Sample barcodes and Illumina adapters were attached in a final 25-cycle PCR using Deep VentR polymerase. Before sequencing, amplicons of 200-500 bp were gel-purified using a QIAquick gel extraction kit. An Illumina HiSeq 2500 was used to sequence the TCRbeta amplicons with 250-bp paired-end reads. The original methods were these. Reads were quality-trimmed with Trimmomatic v0.33, and paired reads were merged with FLASH v1.2.11 to recover full CDR3 sequences. V, D and J germline segments were assigned to the rearranged TCRbeta sequences using MiGEC v1.2.1b. Clonotype statistics and Shannon-Wiener diversity indices were computed with VDJtools v1.0.0. Except for diversity analysis, only each sample's 250 most abundant clonotypes were used in subsequent analyses to reduce sampling bias. TCRdb redid the processing of the public reads, applying fastp at Q25 and MiXCR, and retained in-frame beta chains. Rows are combined by CDR3 protein, so each entry shows the most common genes and DNA. For this entry, the V and J calls and clone size follow TCRdb and not the study's own pipeline. Counted in this sample were some 51,000 distinct CDR3 sequences; 70% to 80% of them appeared once. The top ten constitute about a quarter of the sample.

The sample comes from a study of tumor-infiltrating lymphocytes in primary liver carcinoma (dated by TCRdb to 2015 to 2018). Study-wide context: Of the five patients, three men and two women aged 30 to 69 years, four had hepatocellular carcinoma and one had combined HCC and intrahepatic cholangiocarcinoma. The five patients had tumors of stage T1-T3 N0M0, with maximum diameters ranging from roughly 4.2 to 10 cm. Each sample produced about 3.65 to 7.13 million productive TCRbeta reads, and read depth showed no significant difference between tissue types. TCRbeta repertoire sequencing, expression microarrays and whole-exome sequencing were combined in the study across five regions of each liver tumor, with adjacent normal tissue and blood also included. TCRbeta repertoire sequencing covered roughly 35 specimens from 5 patients: 25 or so tumor regions, 5 adjacent noncancerous liver tissues and 5 peripheral blood samples. The 25 or so tumor region samples were profiled with Agilent mRNA microarrays so that TCRbeta repertoire diversity could be related to the local molecular phenotype. Reproducibility between technical replicate repertoires was high, with correlation coefficients above 0.95 and mean shared-clone rates near 0.89. Study-wide findings and limitations: The top 250 clones made up a significantly larger repertoire fraction in tumors than in blood (p = 0.039). The study included only four to six patients, and the authors note findings should be validated in a larger study. Only roughly 8-25% of top clones appeared in all five regions of a tumor, which suggests that tumor-infiltrating T cells are spatially heterogeneous. Because sequencing covered only the TCR beta chain and unpaired alpha chains were not captured, true repertoire diversity is likely underestimated. Repertoire overlap was higher between tumor regions (mean about 36%) than tumor-adjacent (roughly 17%) or tumor-blood (approximately 15%) pairs, consistent with antigen-driven expansion. Because the samples were bulk and unsorted, CD4+ and CD8+ T cell repertoires could not be compared.

Total RNA and DNA were co-extracted from around 20-30 mg of bulk tissue with the AllPrep DNA/RNA mini kit, without cell sorting. Roughly five patients with histopathologically diagnosed primary liver carcinoma underwent surgical resection in China between 2015 and March 2016. Chronic HBV infection was present in the patients, and the patients were treatment-naive at sampling. Each tumor was sampled at five spatially separated regions: the tumor centre plus the superior, inferior, left-lateral and right-lateral poles. Histology showed that every tumor sample contained more than 80% viable tumor cells. Fresh tumor and adjacent tissue pieces were bisected, with one half stored in RNAlater at -80 degrees C and the other half sent for histology. From its cysteine to its phenylalanine, the CDR3 spans 16 amino acids. The only DNA kept is the CDR3, 48 bases in frame from the first base. According to the germline V gene (reference sequence), CDR1 reads MNHNY and CDR2 reads SVGAGI.

The source of this sequence is a man in his forties with primary liver carcinoma and hepatitis B virus infection. Sequencing input: liver tumor tissue from sampling region 3. The label giving this sample's cell subset or site can be read as: tumor region T3, left-lateral pole. The V and J segments used are TRBV6-6 and TRBJ2-7, and 10 junctional nucleotides match TRBD2. For the CDR3, the sequence is CASSYSNLAGAYEKYF. The nucleotides are TGTGCCAGCAGTTACTCGAACCTAGCGGGAGCCTACGAGAAGTACTTC.